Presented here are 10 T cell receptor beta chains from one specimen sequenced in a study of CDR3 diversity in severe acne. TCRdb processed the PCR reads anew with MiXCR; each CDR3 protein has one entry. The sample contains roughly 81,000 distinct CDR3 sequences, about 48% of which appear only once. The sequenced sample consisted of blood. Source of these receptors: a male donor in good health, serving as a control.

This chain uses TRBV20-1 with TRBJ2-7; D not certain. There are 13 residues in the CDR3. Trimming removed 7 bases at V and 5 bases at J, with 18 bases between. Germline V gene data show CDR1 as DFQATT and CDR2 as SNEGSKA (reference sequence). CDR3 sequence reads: CSVPGPSNDEQYF. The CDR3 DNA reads TGCAGTGTACCGGGCCCCAGTAACGACGAGCAGTACTTC.

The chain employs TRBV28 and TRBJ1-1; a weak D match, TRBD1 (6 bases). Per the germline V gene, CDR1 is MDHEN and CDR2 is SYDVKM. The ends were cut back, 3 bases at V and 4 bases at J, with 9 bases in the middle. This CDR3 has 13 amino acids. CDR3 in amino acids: CASSFSGATEAFF. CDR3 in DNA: TGTGCCAGCAGTTTCTCGGGGGCCACTGAAGCTTTCTTT.

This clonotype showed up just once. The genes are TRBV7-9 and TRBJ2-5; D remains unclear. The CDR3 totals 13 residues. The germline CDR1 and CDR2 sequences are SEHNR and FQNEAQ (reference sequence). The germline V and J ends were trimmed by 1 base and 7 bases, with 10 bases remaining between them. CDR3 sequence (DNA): TGTGCCAGCAGCTTAGGCGAGGATGGGACCCAGTACTTC. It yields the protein CASSLGEDGTQYF.

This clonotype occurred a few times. For the CDR3, the DNA is TGTGCCAGCAGCCCTGGACAGGGGGCGAACTATGGCTACACCTTC. It is translated as CASSPGQGANYGYTF. The chain has TRBV7-2 and TRBJ1-2, with 11 bases identical to TRBD1. V lost 5 bases, J lost 2 bases, and 4 bases stayed unmatched. CDR1 and CDR2 from the germline V gene are SGHTA and FQGNSA. The CDR3 loop spans 15 amino acids.

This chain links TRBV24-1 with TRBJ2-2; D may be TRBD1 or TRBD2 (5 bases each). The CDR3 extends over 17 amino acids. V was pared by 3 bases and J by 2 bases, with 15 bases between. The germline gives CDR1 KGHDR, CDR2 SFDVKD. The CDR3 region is CATSDPPPGPNTGELFF. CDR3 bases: TGTGCCACCAGTGATCCCCCCCCGGGGCCTAACACCGGGGAGCTGTTTTTT.

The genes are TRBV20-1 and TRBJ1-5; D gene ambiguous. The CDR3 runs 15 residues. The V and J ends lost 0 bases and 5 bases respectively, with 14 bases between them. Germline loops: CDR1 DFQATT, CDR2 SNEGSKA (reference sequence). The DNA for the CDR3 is TGCAGTGCTAGAGATGGCCGGGTTGGCGATCAGCCCCAGCATTTT. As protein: CSARDGRVGDQPQHF.

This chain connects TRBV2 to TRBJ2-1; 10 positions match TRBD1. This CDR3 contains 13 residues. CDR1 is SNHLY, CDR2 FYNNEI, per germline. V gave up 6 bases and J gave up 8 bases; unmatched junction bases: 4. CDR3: CASRTGGGDEQFF. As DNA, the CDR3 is TGTGCCAGCAGGACAGGGGGCGGCGATGAGCAGTTCTTC.

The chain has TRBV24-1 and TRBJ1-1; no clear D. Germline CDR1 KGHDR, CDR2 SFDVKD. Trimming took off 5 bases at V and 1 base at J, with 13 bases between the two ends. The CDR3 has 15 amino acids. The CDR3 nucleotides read TGTGCCACCAGTGTAGGAGGAACAGCGAACACTGAAGCTTTCTTT. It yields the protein CATSVGGTANTEAFF.

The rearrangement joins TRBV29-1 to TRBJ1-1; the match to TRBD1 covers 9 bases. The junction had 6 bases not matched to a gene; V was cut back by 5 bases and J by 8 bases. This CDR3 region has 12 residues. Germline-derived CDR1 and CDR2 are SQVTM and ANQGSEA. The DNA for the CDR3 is TGCAGCGTTTCAACAGGGGGCGGCGAAGCTTTCTTT. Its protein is CSVSTGGGEAFF. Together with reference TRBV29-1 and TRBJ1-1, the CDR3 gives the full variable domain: SAVISQKPSRDICQRGTSLTIQCQVDSQVTMMFWYRQQPGQSLTLIATANQGSEATYESGFVIDKFPISRPNLTFSTLTVSNMSPEDSSIYLCSVSTGGGEAFFGQGTRLTVV.

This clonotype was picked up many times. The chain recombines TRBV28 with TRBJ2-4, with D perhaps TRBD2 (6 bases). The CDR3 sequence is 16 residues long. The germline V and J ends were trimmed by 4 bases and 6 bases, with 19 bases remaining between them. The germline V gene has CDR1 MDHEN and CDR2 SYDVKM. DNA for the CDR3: TGTGCCAGCAGTTCCCCATCCGGGACTTCCTCAAACATTCAGTACTTC. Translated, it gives CASSSPSGTSSNIQYF.